This TCR beta chain was found in a study of blood T cell repertoires in COVID-19. Study details: Acute and convalescent COVID-19 samples came from the United States, Italy and Spain.

Between the trimmed V and J ends, which lost 7 bases and 7 bases, there was a span of 19 bases. Germline CDR1 reads LNHDA; CDR2 reads SQIVND (reference sequence). This CDR3 is built from 14 residues. Under the authors' procedure: Reference gene primer amplification in the assay estimated nucleated cell counts. Sequenced by immunoSEQ multiplex PCR; TCRdb stores in-frame clones only, minus some. The V and J calls and clone size are taken from that table; D and trimming were inferred from the DNA. Seen here are some 180,000 clones, 90% observed once, and the top ten hold approximately 0.62%. This TCR was sampled from a man aged 50-60 years with acute or convalescent COVID-19. The rearrangement links TRBV19 to TRBJ1-2, with TRBD1 as a possible D gene (5 bases). The sequencing sample was made of peripheral blood. CDR3 residues: CASTPGGAQGGYTF. The CDR3 DNA reads as TGTGCCAGTACTCCAGGAGGGGCACAAGGTGGCTACACCTTC. Full variable domain (rest looked up from reference TRBV19 and TRBJ1-2): DGGITQSPKYLFRKEGQNVTLSCEQNLNHDAMYWYRQDPGQGLRLIYYSQIVNDFQKGDIAEGYSVSREKKESFPLTVTSAQKNPTAFYLCASTPGGAQGGYTFGSGTRLTVV.